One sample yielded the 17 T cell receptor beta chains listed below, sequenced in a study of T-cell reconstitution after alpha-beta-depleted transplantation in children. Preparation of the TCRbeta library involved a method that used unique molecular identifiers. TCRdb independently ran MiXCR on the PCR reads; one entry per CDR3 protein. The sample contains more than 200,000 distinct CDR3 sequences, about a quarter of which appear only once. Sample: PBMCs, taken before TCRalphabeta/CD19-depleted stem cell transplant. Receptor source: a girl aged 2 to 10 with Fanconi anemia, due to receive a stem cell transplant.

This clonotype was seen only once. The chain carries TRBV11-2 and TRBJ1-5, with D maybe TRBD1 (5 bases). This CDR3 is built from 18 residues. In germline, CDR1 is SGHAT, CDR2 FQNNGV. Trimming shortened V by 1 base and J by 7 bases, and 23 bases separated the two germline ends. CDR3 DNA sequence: TGTGCCAGCAGCTTAGGTTGGCGGCAGGGACCAGACTCACAGCCCCAGCATTTT. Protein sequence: CASSLGWRQGPDSQPQHF.

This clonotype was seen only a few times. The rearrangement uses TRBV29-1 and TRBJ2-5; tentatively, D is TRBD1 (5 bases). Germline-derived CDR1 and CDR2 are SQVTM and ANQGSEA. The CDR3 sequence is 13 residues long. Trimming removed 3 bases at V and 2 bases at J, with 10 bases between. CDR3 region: CSVDQGSQETQYF. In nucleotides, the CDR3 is TGCAGCGTTGATCAGGGTTCTCAAGAGACCCAGTACTTC.

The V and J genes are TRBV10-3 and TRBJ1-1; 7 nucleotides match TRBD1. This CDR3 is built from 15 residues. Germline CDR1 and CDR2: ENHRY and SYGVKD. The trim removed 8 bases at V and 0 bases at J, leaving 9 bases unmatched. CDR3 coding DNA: TGTGCCATCGGGGGGGACAGATTCATGAACACTGAAGCTTTCTTT. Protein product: CAIGGDRFMNTEAFF.

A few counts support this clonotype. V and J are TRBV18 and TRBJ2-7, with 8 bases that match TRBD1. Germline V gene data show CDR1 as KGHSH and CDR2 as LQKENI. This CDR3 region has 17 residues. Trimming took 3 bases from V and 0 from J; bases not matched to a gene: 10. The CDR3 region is CASSPILGQVNSYEQYF. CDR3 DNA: TGTGCCAGCTCACCGATCCTGGGACAGGTAAACTCCTACGAGCAGTACTTC.

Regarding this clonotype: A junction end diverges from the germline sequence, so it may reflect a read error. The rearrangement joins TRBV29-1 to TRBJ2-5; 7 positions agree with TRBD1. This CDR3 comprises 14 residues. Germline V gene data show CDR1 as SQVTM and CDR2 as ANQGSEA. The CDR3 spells CSVDYRGSQDTQYF. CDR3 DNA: TGCAGCGTTGATTACAGGGGATCACAAGATACCCAGTACTTC.

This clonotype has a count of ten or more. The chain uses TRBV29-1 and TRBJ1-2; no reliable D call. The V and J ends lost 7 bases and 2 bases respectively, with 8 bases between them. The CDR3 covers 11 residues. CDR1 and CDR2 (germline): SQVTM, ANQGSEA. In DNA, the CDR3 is TGCAGCGACCTGGACAACTATGGCTACACCTTC. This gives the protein CSDLDNYGYTF.

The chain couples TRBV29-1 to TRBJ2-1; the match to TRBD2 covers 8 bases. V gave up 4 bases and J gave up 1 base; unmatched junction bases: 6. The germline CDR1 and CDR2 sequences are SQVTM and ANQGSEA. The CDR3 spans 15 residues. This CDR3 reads CSVVGLAGSYNEQFF. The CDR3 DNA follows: TGCAGCGTTGTAGGCCTAGCGGGTTCCTACAATGAGCAGTTCTTC.

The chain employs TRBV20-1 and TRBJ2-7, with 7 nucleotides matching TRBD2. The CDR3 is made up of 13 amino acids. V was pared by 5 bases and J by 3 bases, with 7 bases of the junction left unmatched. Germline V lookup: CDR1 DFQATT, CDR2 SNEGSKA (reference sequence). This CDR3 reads CSAQRLAYYEQYF. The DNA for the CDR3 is TGCAGTGCTCAACGACTAGCTTACTACGAGCAGTACTTC.

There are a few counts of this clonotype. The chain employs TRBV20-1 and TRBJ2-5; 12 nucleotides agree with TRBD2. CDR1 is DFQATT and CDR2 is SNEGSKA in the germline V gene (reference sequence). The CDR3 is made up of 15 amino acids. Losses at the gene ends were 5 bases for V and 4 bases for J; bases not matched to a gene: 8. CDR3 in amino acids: CSAGRLAGVGETQYF. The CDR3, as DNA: TGCAGTGCTGGAAGACTAGCGGGAGTTGGAGAGACCCAGTACTTC.

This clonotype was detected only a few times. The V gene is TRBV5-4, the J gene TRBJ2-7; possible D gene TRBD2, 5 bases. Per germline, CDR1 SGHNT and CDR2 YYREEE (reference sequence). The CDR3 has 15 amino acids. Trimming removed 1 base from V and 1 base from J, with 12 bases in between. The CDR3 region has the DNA TGTGCCAGCAGCTTGCCAGGAGGACTTTCCTACGAGCAGTACTTC. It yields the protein CASSLPGGLSYEQYF.

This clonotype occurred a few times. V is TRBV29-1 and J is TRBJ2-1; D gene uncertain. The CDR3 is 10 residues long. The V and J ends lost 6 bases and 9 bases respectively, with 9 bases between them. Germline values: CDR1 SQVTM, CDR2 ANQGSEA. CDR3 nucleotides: TGCAGCGTCCTTTATGTTGAGCAGTTCTTC. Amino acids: CSVLYVEQFF.

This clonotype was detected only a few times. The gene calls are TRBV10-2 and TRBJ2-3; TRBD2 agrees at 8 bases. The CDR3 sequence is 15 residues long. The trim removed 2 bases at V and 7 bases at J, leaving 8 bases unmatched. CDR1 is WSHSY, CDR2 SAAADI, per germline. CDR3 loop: CASSEEERELYTQYF. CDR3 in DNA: TGCGCCAGCAGTGAGGAGGAGCGGGAGCTTTATACGCAGTATTTT.

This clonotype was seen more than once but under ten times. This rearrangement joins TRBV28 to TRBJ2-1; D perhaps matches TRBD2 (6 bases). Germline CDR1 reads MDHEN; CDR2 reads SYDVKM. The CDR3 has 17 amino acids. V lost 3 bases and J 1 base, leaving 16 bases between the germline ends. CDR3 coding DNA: TGTGCCAGCAGTTTCCCTGATCGCGGGACTTCCTACAATGAGCAGTTCTTC. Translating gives CASSFPDRGTSYNEQFF.

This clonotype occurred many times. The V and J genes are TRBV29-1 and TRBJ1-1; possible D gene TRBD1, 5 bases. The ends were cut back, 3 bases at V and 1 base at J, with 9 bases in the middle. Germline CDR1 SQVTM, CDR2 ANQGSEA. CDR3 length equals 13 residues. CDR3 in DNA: TGCAGCGTTGACGGGGGGGGGAACACTGAAGCTTTCTTT. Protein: CSVDGGGNTEAFF.

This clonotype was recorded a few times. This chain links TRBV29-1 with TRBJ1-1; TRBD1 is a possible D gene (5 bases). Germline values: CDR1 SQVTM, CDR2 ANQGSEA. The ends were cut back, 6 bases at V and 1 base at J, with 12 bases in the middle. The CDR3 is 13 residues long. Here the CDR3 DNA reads TGCAGCGTGCCGGGACCCTCGAACACTGAAGCTTTCTTT. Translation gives CSVPGPSNTEAFF.

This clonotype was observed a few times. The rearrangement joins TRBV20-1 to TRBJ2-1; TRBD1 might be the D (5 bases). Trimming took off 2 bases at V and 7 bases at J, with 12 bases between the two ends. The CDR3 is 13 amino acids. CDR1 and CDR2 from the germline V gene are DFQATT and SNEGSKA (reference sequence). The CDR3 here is CSARSGKGNEQFF. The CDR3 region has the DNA TGCAGTGCTAGATCAGGGAAGGGGAATGAGCAGTTCTTC.

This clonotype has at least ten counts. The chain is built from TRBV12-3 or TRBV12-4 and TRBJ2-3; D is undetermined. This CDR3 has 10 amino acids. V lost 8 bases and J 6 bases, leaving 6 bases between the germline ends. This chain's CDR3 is CASLGDTQYF. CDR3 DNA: TGTGCCAGCCTAGGGGATACGCAGTATTTT.